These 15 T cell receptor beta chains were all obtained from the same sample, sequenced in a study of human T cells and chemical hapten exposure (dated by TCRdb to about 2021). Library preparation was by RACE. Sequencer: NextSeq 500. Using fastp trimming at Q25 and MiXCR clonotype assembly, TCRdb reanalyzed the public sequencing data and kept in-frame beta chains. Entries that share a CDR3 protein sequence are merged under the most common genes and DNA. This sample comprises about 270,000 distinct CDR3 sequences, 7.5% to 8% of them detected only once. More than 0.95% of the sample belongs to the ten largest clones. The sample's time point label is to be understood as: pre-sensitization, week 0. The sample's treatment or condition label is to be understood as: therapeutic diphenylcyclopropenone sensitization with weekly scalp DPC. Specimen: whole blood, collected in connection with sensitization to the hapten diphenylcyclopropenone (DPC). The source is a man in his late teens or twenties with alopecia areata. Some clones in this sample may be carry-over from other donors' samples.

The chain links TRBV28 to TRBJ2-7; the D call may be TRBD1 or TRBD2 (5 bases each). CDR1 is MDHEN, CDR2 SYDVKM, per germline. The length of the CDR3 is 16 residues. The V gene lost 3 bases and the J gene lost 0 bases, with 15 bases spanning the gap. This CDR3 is CASSFGTPDSSYEQYF. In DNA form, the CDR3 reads TGTGCCAGCAGTTTTGGGACCCCAGACAGCTCCTACGAGCAGTACTTC.

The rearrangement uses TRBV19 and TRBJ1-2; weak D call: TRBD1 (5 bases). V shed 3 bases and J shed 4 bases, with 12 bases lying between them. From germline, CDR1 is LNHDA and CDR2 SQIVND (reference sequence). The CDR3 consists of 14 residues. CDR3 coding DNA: TGTGCCAGTAGTATCCAGGGAGACGGCTATGGCTACACCTTC. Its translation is CASSIQGDGYGYTF. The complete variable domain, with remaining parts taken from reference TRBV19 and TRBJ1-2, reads DGGITQSPKYLFRKEGQNVTLSCEQNLNHDAMYWYRQDPGQGLRLIYYSQIVNDFQKGDIAEGYSVSREKKESFPLTVTSAQKNPTAFYLCASSIQGDGYGYTFGSGTRLTVV.

CDR3 sequence reads: CASSFGQRLTEAFF. Written as DNA, the CDR3 is TGTGCCAGCAGCTTTGGACAGAGGTTGACTGAAGCTTTCTTT. The chain couples TRBV7-6 to TRBJ1-1, with TRBD1 as a possible D gene (6 bases). The ends were cut back, 3 bases at V and 5 bases at J, with 13 bases in the middle. Looked up from germline, CDR1 is SGHVS and CDR2 is FNYEAQ. This CDR3 contains 14 residues.

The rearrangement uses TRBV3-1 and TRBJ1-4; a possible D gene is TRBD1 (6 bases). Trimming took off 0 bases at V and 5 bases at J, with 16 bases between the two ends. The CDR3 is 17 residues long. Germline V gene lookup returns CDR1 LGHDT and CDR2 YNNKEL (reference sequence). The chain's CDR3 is CASSQDPTTGPNEKLFF. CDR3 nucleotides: TGTGCCAGCAGCCAAGATCCGACTACAGGGCCGAATGAAAAACTGTTTTTT.

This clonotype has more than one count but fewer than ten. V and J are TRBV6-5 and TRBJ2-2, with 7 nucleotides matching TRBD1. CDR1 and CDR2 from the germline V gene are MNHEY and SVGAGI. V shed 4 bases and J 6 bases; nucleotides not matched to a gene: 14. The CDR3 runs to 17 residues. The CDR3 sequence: CASSWETGAKFPGELFF. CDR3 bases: TGTGCCAGCAGTTGGGAAACAGGGGCGAAGTTCCCCGGGGAGCTGTTTTTT.

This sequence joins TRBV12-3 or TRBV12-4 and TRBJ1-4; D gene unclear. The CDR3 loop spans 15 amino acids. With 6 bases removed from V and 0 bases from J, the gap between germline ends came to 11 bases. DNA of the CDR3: TGTGCCAGCAGCCGCCAGGCGACAACTAATGAAAAACTGTTTTTT. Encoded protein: CASSRQATTNEKLFF.

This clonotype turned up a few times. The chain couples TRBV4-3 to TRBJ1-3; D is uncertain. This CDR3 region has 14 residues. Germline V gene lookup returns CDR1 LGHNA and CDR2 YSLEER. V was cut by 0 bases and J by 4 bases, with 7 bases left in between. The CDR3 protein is CASSQDLSGNTIYF. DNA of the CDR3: TGCGCCAGCAGCCAAGATCTTTCCGGAAACACCATATATTTT.

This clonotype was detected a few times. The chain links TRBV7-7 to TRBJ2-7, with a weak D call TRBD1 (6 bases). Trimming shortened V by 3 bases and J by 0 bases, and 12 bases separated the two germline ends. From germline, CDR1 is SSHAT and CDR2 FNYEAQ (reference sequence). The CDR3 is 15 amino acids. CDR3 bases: TGTGCCAGCAGCTTCGACGGACAGAGCTCCTACGAGCAGTACGTC. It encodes CASSFDGQSSYEQYV.

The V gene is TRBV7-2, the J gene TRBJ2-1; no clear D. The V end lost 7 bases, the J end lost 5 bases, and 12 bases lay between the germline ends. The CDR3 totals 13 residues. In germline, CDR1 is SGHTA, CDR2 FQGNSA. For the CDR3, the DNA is TGTGCCAGCAACTCCCCCCCCCACAATGAGCAGTTCTTC. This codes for CASNSPPHNEQFF.

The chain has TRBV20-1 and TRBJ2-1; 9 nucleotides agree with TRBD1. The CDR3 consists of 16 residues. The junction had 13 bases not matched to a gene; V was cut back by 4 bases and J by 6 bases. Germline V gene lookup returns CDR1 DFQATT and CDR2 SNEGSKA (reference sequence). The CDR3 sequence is CSATKTRDRDGNEQFF. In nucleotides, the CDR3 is TGCAGTGCTACAAAAACCCGGGACAGGGATGGCAATGAGCAGTTCTTC.

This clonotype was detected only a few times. The DNA of the CDR3 is TGTGCCAGCAGCCCTCCTTACAGGACAGATACGCAGTATTTT. Translating gives CASSPPYRTDTQYF. The chain links TRBV7-2 to TRBJ2-3, with a weak D call TRBD1 (5 bases). The V and J ends lost 5 bases and 3 bases respectively, with 12 bases between them. This CDR3 comprises 14 residues. Germline V lookup: CDR1 SGHTA, CDR2 FQGNSA.

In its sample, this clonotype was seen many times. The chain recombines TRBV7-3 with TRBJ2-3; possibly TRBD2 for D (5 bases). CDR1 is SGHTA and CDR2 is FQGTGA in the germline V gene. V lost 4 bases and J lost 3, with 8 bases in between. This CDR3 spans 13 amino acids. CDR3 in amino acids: CASSSDYTDTQYF. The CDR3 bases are TGTGCCAGCAGCTCCGACTATACAGATACGCAGTATTTT.

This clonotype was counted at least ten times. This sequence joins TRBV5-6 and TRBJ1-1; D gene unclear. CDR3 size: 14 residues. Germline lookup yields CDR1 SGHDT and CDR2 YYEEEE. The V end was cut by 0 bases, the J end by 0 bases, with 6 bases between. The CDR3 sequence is CASSLDGVNTEAFF. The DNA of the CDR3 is TGTGCCAGCAGCTTGGACGGGGTGAACACTGAAGCTTTCTTT.

The CDR3 spells CASSLGTGKGKDTEAFF. The CDR3 coding sequence is TGTGCCAGCAGCTTAGGAACAGGGAAGGGGAAGGACACTGAAGCTTTCTTT. The rearrangement links TRBV7-9 to TRBJ1-1; maybe TRBD1 (6 bases). This CDR3 has 17 amino acids. Trimming removed 1 base from V and 3 bases from J, with 18 bases in between. The germline gives CDR1 SEHNR, CDR2 FQNEAQ (reference sequence).

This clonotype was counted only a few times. CDR3 amino acids: CASSYRPQGTDGYTF. The CDR3 nucleotides read TGTGCCAGCAGTTACCGGCCCCAGGGTACTGATGGCTACACCTTC. V is TRBV6-5 and J is TRBJ1-2, with D perhaps TRBD1 (5 bases). V gave up 2 bases and J gave up 6 bases, with 16 bases separating them. Per the germline V gene, CDR1 is MNHEY and CDR2 is SVGAGI. CDR3 length: 15 amino acids.